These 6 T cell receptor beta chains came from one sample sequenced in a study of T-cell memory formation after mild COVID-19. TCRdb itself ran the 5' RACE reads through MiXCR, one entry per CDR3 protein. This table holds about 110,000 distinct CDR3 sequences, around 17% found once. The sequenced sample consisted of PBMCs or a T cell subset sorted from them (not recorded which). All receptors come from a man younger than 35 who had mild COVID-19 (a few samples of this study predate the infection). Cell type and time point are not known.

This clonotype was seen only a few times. CDR3 DNA sequence: TGTGCCATCAGTGAGCGGGCCTATGGCTACACCTTC. This sequence encodes CAISERAYGYTF. The rearrangement links TRBV10-3 to TRBJ1-2; D is unclear. The CDR3 loop spans 12 amino acids. Trimming shortened V by 2 bases and J by 4 bases, and 5 bases separated the two germline ends. CDR1 and CDR2 (germline): ENHRY, SYGVKD.

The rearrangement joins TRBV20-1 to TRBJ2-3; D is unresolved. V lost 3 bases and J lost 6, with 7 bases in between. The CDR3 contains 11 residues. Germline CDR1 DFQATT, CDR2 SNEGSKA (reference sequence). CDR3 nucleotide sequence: TGCAGTGCTAGGCTTTCGGATACGCAGTATTTT. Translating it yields CSARLSDTQYF.

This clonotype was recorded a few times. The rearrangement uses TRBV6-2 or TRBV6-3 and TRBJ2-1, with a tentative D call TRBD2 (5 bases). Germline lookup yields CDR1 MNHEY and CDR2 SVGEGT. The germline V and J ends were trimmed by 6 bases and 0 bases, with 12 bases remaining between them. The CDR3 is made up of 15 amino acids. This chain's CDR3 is CASSDRGLSYNEQFF. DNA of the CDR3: TGTGCCAGCAGCGACCGGGGTCTCTCCTACAATGAGCAGTTCTTC.

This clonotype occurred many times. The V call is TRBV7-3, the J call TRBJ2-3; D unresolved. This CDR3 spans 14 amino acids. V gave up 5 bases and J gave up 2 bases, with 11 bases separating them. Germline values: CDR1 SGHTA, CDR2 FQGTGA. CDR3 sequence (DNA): TGTGCCAGCAGCCCCGGACCAGCCACAGATACGCAGTATTTT. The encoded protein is CASSPGPATDTQYF.

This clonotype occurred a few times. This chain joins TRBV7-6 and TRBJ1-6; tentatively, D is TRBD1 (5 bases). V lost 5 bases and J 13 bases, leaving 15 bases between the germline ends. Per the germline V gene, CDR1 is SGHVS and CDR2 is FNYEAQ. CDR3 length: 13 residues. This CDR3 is CASSRFQGMPLHF. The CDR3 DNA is TGTGCCAGCAGCAGATTCCAGGGTATGCCCCTCCACTTT. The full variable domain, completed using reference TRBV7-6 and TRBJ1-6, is GAGVSQSPRYKVTKRGQDVALRCDPISGHVSLYWYRQALGQGPEFLTYFNYEAQQDKSGLPNDRFSAERPEGSISTLTIQRTEQRDSAMYRCASSRFQGMPLHFGNGTRLTVT.

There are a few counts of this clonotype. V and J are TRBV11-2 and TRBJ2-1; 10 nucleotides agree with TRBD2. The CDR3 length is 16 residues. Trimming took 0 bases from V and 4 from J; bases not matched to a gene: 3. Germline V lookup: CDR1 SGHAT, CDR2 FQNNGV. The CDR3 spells CASSLEASGGYNEQFF. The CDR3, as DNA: TGTGCCAGCAGCTTAGAGGCTAGCGGGGGTTACAATGAGCAGTTCTTC.